The 24 T cell receptor beta chains below were found in one sample sequenced in a study of cytomegalovirus exposure and HLA in healthy donors. Use of 60 Vbeta and 13 Jbeta primers characterized the PCR. The table came from immunoSEQ multiplex PCR; TCRdb's copy has only in-frame clones and leaves some out. The sample gives roughly 140,000 clones, 55% to 80% of which show up once; approximately 6.5% is in the top ten. Sequencing was performed on PBMCs. The source of these receptors is a woman aged 55-69 years in good health and CMV-seropositive.

This clone came up once. This chain uses TRBV10-1 with TRBJ2-1, with 10 bases that match TRBD2. The CDR3 length is 15 residues. The germline V gene has CDR1 WNHNN and CDR2 SYGVQD (reference sequence). After removal of 7 bases from V and 3 bases from J, the junction contained 6 bases not matched to a gene. This CDR3 reads CASKPSGSHYNEQFF. For the CDR3, the DNA is TGCGCCAGCAAACCTAGCGGGAGCCACTACAATGAGCAGTTCTTC.

V gene TRBV7-2 combines with J gene TRBJ1-1; 7 bases agree with TRBD1. The V segment lost 6 bases and the J segment 11 bases; nucleotides outside the gene matches: 15. Looked up from germline, CDR1 is SGHTA and CDR2 is FQGNSA. The CDR3 consists of 14 residues. CDR3 nucleotides: TGTGCCAGCAGGACAGGGAACGGCGCCGGGATGGCTTTCTTT. Amino acid sequence: CASRTGNGAGMAFF.

The chain couples TRBV27 to TRBJ2-5; 7 positions match TRBD2. The CDR3 extends over 15 amino acids. V dropped 1 base and J dropped 2; count of bases not matched to a gene: 4. The V gene's germline CDR1 is MNHEY and CDR2 SMNVEV (reference sequence). The CDR3 DNA sequence: TGTGCCAGCAGTTTATGGGCTAGCGGACAAGAGACCCAGTACTTC. It translates to CASSLWASGQETQYF.

This clone was detected only once. The chain has TRBV11-2 and TRBJ2-1; 7 bases align to TRBD2. Germline V gene data show CDR1 as SGHAT and CDR2 as FQNNGV. With 4 bases clipped from V and 0 bases from J, the junction kept 15 bases outside the gene matches. The CDR3 is 19 amino acids. Written as DNA, the CDR3 is TGTGCCAGCAGCTCCTACTCTAGACTAGCCGGAGACTCCTACAATGAGCAGTTCTTC. Encoded protein: CASSSYSRLAGDSYNEQFF.

V and J are TRBV6-1 and TRBJ1-2; D remains unclear. Germline V lookup: CDR1 MNHNS, CDR2 SASEGT. The CDR3 is 13 amino acids. The V end was cut by 6 bases, the J end by 3 bases, with 11 bases between. CDR3 nucleotide sequence: TGTGCCAGCAGACGGGATGGAGACTATGGCTACACCTTC. This codes for CASRRDGDYGYTF.

The CDR3 DNA follows: TGTGCCAGCAGTATTTGGTCCGGAGCGGGAGGGGGAAACATTCAGTACTTC. Translation: CASSIWSGAGGGNIQYF. V is TRBV27 and J is TRBJ2-4; 10 nucleotides agree with TRBD2. Germline trimming cut 5 bases from V and 6 bases from J; bases unmatched to any gene: 13. This CDR3 spans 17 amino acids. Germline V gene sequence: CDR1 MNHEY, CDR2 SMNVEV (reference sequence).

V usage is TRBV7-2 and J usage is TRBJ1-2, with 11 bases identical to TRBD1. Germline lookup yields CDR1 SGHTA and CDR2 FQGNSA. CDR3 length: 14 amino acids. V shed 4 bases, J shed 7 bases, and the junction held 5 bases outside the gene matches. DNA for the CDR3: TGTGCCAGCAGCTCGGACAGGGGGCAGGGTGGCTACACCTTC. It specifies CASSSDRGQGGYTF.

This clone was seen a few times. This chain joins TRBV28 and TRBJ1-5; D possibly corresponds to TRBD1 (5 bases). Trimming took 2 bases from V and 7 from J, leaving 15 bases between them. The germline gives CDR1 MDHEN, CDR2 SYDVKM. CDR3 length: 15 residues. The chain's CDR3 is CASSLGTQGTQPQHF. CDR3 in DNA: TGTGCCAGCAGTTTAGGGACTCAGGGTACCCAGCCCCAGCATTTT.

This chain uses TRBV28 with TRBJ1-2, with TRBD1 identical over 8 bases. CDR3 length: 15 residues. Germline assignment: CDR1 MDHEN and CDR2 SYDVKM. The J segment lost 8 bases and the V segment lost 5 bases, leaving 13 bases of the junction unmatched. The DNA of the CDR3 is TGTGCCAGCAGTCAAACCGGGACAGGAATAGGGGGCTACACCTTC. Its translation: CASSQTGTGIGGYTF.

CDR3 protein: CASRKTSGVSYEQYF. CDR3 DNA: TGTGCCAGTAGGAAGACTAGCGGGGTTTCCTACGAGCAGTACTTC. The V call is TRBV19, the J call TRBJ2-7, with 11 bases identical to TRBD2. CDR1 is LNHDA, CDR2 SQIVND, per germline (reference sequence). The junction had 5 bases not matched to a gene; V was cut back by 6 bases and J by 1 base. This CDR3 has 15 residues.

The rearrangement uses TRBV28 and TRBJ2-3; perhaps TRBD1 as D (5 bases). The V gene's germline CDR1 is MDHEN and CDR2 SYDVKM. The CDR3 has 18 residues. Trimming shortened V by 7 bases and J by 0 bases, and 23 bases separated the two germline ends. This CDR3 is CASTYRQGDSKSTDTQYF. The DNA of the CDR3 is TGTGCCAGCACTTACAGGCAGGGTGATTCAAAAAGCACAGATACGCAGTATTTT.

The chain has TRBV19 and TRBJ2-1; 11 bases match TRBD2. Germline V gene lookup returns CDR1 LNHDA and CDR2 SQIVND (reference sequence). V gave up 3 bases and J gave up 4 bases; unmatched junction bases: 11. The CDR3 has 18 residues. The CDR3 DNA follows: TGTGCCAGTAGTATGAGTAGTAGCGGGAGGGCCCTATACAATGAGCAGTTCTTC. It is translated as CASSMSSSGRALYNEQFF.

The chain joins TRBV5-1 to TRBJ2-3; TRBD1 aligns across 8 bases. V shed 6 bases, J shed 1 base, and the junction held 7 bases outside the gene matches. The CDR3 covers 15 residues. Germline assignment: CDR1 SGHRS and CDR2 YFSETQ. The DNA of the CDR3 is TGCGCCAGCACGGACCTGGGACAGGGCACAGATACGCAGTATTTT. Its protein is CASTDLGQGTDTQYF.

V usage is TRBV6-4 and J usage is TRBJ2-7; a weak D match, TRBD2 (5 bases). Trimming removed 0 bases from V and 0 bases from J, with 15 bases in between. The CDR3 covers 17 residues. CDR1 and CDR2 from the germline V gene are MRHNA and SNTAGT. The CDR3: CASSDSRTPPNSYEQYF. DNA of the CDR3: TGTGCCAGCAGTGACTCTAGGACTCCACCTAACTCCTACGAGCAGTACTTC.

The chain uses TRBV9 and TRBJ2-7, with a possible D match to TRBD1 (6 bases). CDR3 length equals 14 residues. V shed 0 bases and J shed 2 bases, with 9 bases lying between them. Germline V CDR1 and CDR2: SGDLS, YYNGEE. Here the CDR3 DNA reads TGTGCCAGCAGCGTAGAAGGACAGCCCTACGAGCAGTACTTC. Amino acid sequence: CASSVEGQPYEQYF.

A remark on this clone: At one end the junction does not follow the germline gene, possibly because of a read error. Other DNA sequences in this sample translate to the same CDR3. The chain links TRBV4-1 to TRBJ2-5, with TRBD1 matching over 7 bases. Germline values: CDR1 MGHRA, CDR2 YSYEKL. CDR3 length: 15 amino acids. CDR3 DNA sequence: TGCGCCAGCAGCCCTAGAGGGACAGAGCAAGAGACTCAGTACTTC. The encoded protein is CASSPRGTEQETQYF.

J is TRBJ2-4 and V is TRBV11-1; perhaps TRBD2 as D (5 bases). CDR3 length equals 13 residues. The V gene lost 1 base and the J gene lost 6 bases, with 7 bases spanning the gap. Germline V gene sequence: CDR1 SGHAT, CDR2 FQDESV (reference sequence). The CDR3 DNA reads as TGTGCCAGCAGCTTAGGTCGGGGAAACATTCAGTACTTC. Its translation is CASSLGRGNIQYF.

This chain connects TRBV28 to TRBJ1-1, with a tentative D call TRBD1 (5 bases). Germline assignment: CDR1 MDHEN and CDR2 SYDVKM. V was cut by 4 bases and J by 1 base, with 13 bases left in between. The CDR3 contains 15 residues. The CDR3 sequence: CASSSIITGNTEAFF. CDR3 sequence (DNA): TGTGCCAGCAGTTCGATTATTACAGGGAACACTGAAGCTTTCTTT.

This clone was detected a few times. The V and J genes are TRBV9 and TRBJ2-1; the D is unclear. The CDR3 is 15 amino acids. Trimming stripped 0 bases from V and 5 bases from J, with 12 bases between. Germline loops: CDR1 SGDLS, CDR2 YYNGEE. The CDR3 is CASSVEGARDNEQFF. CDR3 coding DNA: TGTGCCAGCAGCGTAGAAGGCGCCCGGGACAATGAGCAGTTCTTC.

This clone has just a few counts. V and J are TRBV30 and TRBJ1-2; 8 bases map to TRBD1. CDR1 and CDR2 from the germline V gene are GTSNPN and SVGIG (reference sequence). The CDR3 sequence is 14 residues long. After removal of 5 bases from V and 3 bases from J, the junction contained 8 bases not matched to a gene. CDR3: CAWEDRVNDYGYTF. DNA for the CDR3: TGTGCCTGGGAGGACAGGGTTAATGACTATGGCTACACCTTC.

The rearrangement links TRBV29-1 to TRBJ2-5; 11 bases match TRBD2. This CDR3 spans 16 amino acids. CDR1 SQVTM and CDR2 ANQGSEA come from the germline V gene. J was trimmed by 2 bases and V by 0 bases; bases with no gene match: 5. The CDR3 DNA reads as TGCAGCGTTGAAGAGGGGACTAGCGGATATCAAGAGACCCAGTACTTC. Protein sequence: CSVEEGTSGYQETQYF. Supplemented by reference TRBV29-1 and TRBJ2-5, the full variable domain reads SAVISQKPSRDICQRGTSLTIQCQVDSQVTMMFWYRQQPGQSLTLIATANQGSEATYESGFVIDKFPISRPNLTFSTLTVSNMSPEDSSIYLCSVEEGTSGYQETQYFGPGTRLLVL.

This clone was detected only once. The rearrangement joins TRBV7-6 to TRBJ2-7; tentatively, D is TRBD2 (5 bases). This CDR3 is 14 amino acids long. Germline V gene lookup returns CDR1 SGHVS and CDR2 FNYEAQ. With 5 bases removed from V and 5 bases from J, the gap between germline ends came to 16 bases. The CDR3 is CASSRWQRGNEQYF. CDR3 coding DNA: TGTGCCAGCAGCCGATGGCAGCGAGGGAACGAGCAGTACTTC. The entire variable domain, with the rest obtained from reference TRBV7-6 and TRBJ2-7, is as follows: GAGVSQSPRYKVTKRGQDVALRCDPISGHVSLYWYRQALGQGPEFLTYFNYEAQQDKSGLPNDRFSAERPEGSISTLTIQRTEQRDSAMYRCASSRWQRGNEQYFGPGTRLTVT.

A single count supports this clone. The junction differs from germline at one of its ends, possibly a read error. The chain uses TRBV7-9 and TRBJ1-3; D ambiguous. CDR3 length: 13 amino acids. Germline V CDR1 and CDR2: SEHNR, FQNEAQ (reference sequence). The CDR3 bases are TGTTCCAGCAGTAAGAACTCCGGAAACACCATATATTTT. It encodes CSSSKNSGNTIYF.

The chain recombines TRBV5-4 with TRBJ2-2, with D tentatively TRBD2 (6 bases). Germline V CDR1 and CDR2: SGHNT, YYREEE (reference sequence). This CDR3 has 15 residues. Trimming removed 4 bases from V and 2 bases from J, with 12 bases in between. In nucleotides, the CDR3 is TGTGCCAGCAGCCCCGGGACTTTTAACACCGGGGAGCTGTTTTTT. Translating it yields CASSPGTFNTGELFF. Full variable domain (outside the CDR3, taken from reference TRBV5-4 and TRBJ2-2): ETGVTQSPTHLIKTRGQQVTLRCSSQSGHNTVSWYQQALGQGPQFIFQYYREEENGRGNFPPRFSGLQFPNYSSELNVNALELDDSALYLCASSPGTFNTGELFFGEGSRLTVL.